A single sample gave rise to the 18 T cell receptor beta chains below, sequenced in a study of T cell responses to AZD1222 COVID-19 vaccine. Sequenced by immunoSEQ multiplex PCR; TCRdb stores in-frame clones only, minus some. Found here are 150,000 to 180,000 clones, about 90% of them singletons; the top ten hold about 8.9%. This material consisted of peripheral blood, taken 28 days after the second AZD1222 dose. These receptor sequences come from an adult who received the AZD1222 COVID-19 vaccine.

This chain connects TRBV28 to TRBJ1-1, with 9 positions matching TRBD1. From germline, CDR1 is MDHEN and CDR2 SYDVKM. V trimming: 5 bases; J trimming: 8 bases; junction bases outside the gene matches: 12. This CDR3 contains 15 residues. The CDR3, as DNA: TGTGCCAGCAGTCCTCCACAGGGGGCCCAACTCGAAGCTTTCTTT. Translation gives CASSPPQGAQLEAFF.

This chain uses TRBV4-3 with TRBJ2-2; D ambiguous. The germline V and J ends were trimmed by 9 bases and 1 base, with 12 bases remaining between them. Germline-derived CDR1 and CDR2 are LGHNA and YSLEER. CDR3 size: 14 residues. CDR3 in DNA: TGCGCCAGTAGTAGCAAGGGGAACACCGGGGAGCTGTTTTTT. Its translation is CASSSKGNTGELFF.

For this clone: The junction departs from germline at one end; a sequencing error may be responsible. In the same sample, other DNA sequences code for this CDR3. V and J are TRBV7-9 and TRBJ2-1; 12 nucleotides line up with TRBD2. The CDR3 is 13 residues long. In germline, CDR1 is SEHNR, CDR2 FQNEAQ (reference sequence). CDR3 in DNA: TGTGCCAGCAGCCTAGCGGGAGGGAATGAGCAGTTCTTC. It encodes CASSLAGGNEQFF.

The V and J genes are TRBV5-4 and TRBJ1-5; 7 bases line up with TRBD1. CDR1 is SGHNT and CDR2 is YYREEE in the germline V gene (reference sequence). This CDR3 is built from 14 residues. J gave up 2 bases and V 1 base, and 0 bases lay outside the gene matches. The DNA of the CDR3 is TGTGCCAGCAGCTTGACAGGGGGCAATCAGCCCCAGCATTTT. It is translated as CASSLTGGNQPQHF. Full variable domain (remainder filled in from reference TRBV5-4 and TRBJ1-5): ETGVTQSPTHLIKTRGQQVTLRCSSQSGHNTVSWYQQALGQGPQFIFQYYREEENGRGNFPPRFSGLQFPNYSSELNVNALELDDSALYLCASSLTGGNQPQHFGDGTRLSIL.

The rearrangement uses TRBV12-3 or TRBV12-4 and TRBJ1-1, with D unclear. The CDR3 is 11 residues long. V was pared by 2 bases and J by 8 bases, with 6 bases between. In DNA form, the CDR3 reads TGTGCCAGCAGTTTATACGGCGAAGCTTTCTTT. Protein: CASSLYGEAFF.

This chain links TRBV5-1 with TRBJ2-7; possible D gene TRBD1, 6 bases. The ends were cut back, 3 bases at V and 3 bases at J, with 16 bases in the middle. The CDR3 is 15 amino acids. Germline CDR1 SGHRS, CDR2 YFSETQ. Written as DNA, the CDR3 is TGCGCCAGCAGCTCCGGACAGCGAGGGGACTACGAGCAGTACTTC. Translated: CASSSGQRGDYEQYF.

The chain joins TRBV18 to TRBJ1-4, with 7 bases that match TRBD1. This CDR3 spans 20 amino acids. V was clipped by 1 base and J by 0 bases; unmatched bases: 14. Germline-derived CDR1 and CDR2 are KGHSH and LQKENI. The CDR3 coding sequence is TGTGCCAGCTCACCACTACCCCCCTCGGACAGGTCTGCAACTAATGAAAAACTGTTTTTT. It is translated as CASSPLPPSDRSATNEKLFF.

V usage is TRBV24-1 and J usage is TRBJ1-2; TRBD1 agrees at 9 bases. The CDR3 sequence is 16 residues long. CDR1 is KGHDR and CDR2 is SFDVKD in the germline V gene. J lost 0 bases, V lost 4 bases, and 5 bases had no gene match. The CDR3 here is CATSDTGTGPNYGYTF. The CDR3 nucleotides read TGTGCCACCAGTGACACCGGGACAGGGCCTAACTATGGCTACACCTTC.

This rearrangement joins TRBV6-2 or TRBV6-3 to TRBJ1-1; D gene unclear. This CDR3 is 14 amino acids long. V dropped 0 bases and J dropped 4 bases, with 9 bases sitting between them. CDR1 MNHEY and CDR2 SVGEGT come from the germline V gene. For the CDR3, the DNA is TGTGCCAGCAGTTACTCGCTTCAGATCACTGAAGCTTTCTTT. Translation: CASSYSLQITEAFF.

The CDR3 reads CASSPRQGIGYTF. CDR3 coding DNA: TGTGCCAGCAGCCCGAGACAGGGGATTGGCTACACCTTC. The gene calls are TRBV7-2 and TRBJ1-2, with 8 bases fitting TRBD1. Germline loops: CDR1 SGHTA, CDR2 FQGNSA. Losses at the gene ends were 5 bases for V and 7 bases for J; bases not matched to a gene: 6. The CDR3 is 13 residues long.

This clone has only one observation. The genes are TRBV4-3 and TRBJ2-2; D is undetermined. Per germline, CDR1 LGHNA and CDR2 YSLEER. CDR3 length: 14 residues. Trimming stripped 1 base from V and 1 base from J, with 4 bases between. The CDR3 DNA is TGCGCCAGCAGCCAAGGCAAGAACACCGGGGAGCTGTTTTTT. Amino acid sequence: CASSQGKNTGELFF.

The count of this clone is one. The CDR3 is CATLKDEGRGYGYTF. Written as DNA, the CDR3 is TGTGCCACATTAAAGGATGAGGGTCGCGGCTATGGCTACACCTTC. The chain employs TRBV10-3 and TRBJ1-2; D call uncertain. Germline V gives CDR1 ENHRY, CDR2 SYGVKD. With 10 bases removed from V and 4 bases from J, the gap between germline ends came to 22 bases. The CDR3 totals 15 residues.

This sequence joins TRBV2 and TRBJ2-3, with D perhaps matching TRBD1 (6 bases). V lost 8 bases and J lost 5, with 14 bases in between. The CDR3 sequence is 13 residues long. Germline loops: CDR1 SNHLY, CDR2 FYNNEI. The chain's CDR3 is CASLRDTKDTQYF. In DNA, the CDR3 is TGTGCCAGCCTCCGGGACACAAAAGATACGCAGTATTTT.

The V and J genes are TRBV24-1 and TRBJ2-3; the D gene is possibly TRBD2 (5 bases). CDR3 size: 12 residues. V was shortened by 9 bases and J by 2 bases, with 8 bases between the two germline ends. In germline, CDR1 is KGHDR, CDR2 SFDVKD. Written as DNA, the CDR3 is TGTGCCACCGGAGGATCCACAGATACGCAGTATTTT. Protein: CATGGSTDTQYF.

This clone was counted a few times. The chain combines TRBV6-4 with TRBJ1-1, with D maybe TRBD1 (6 bases). The germline gives CDR1 MRHNA, CDR2 SNTAGT. Trimming left V 3 bases short and J 10 bases short, with 15 bases between. CDR3 length: 13 amino acids. In nucleotides, the CDR3 is TGTGCCAGCAGTGAGCTGGCAGGGGCTGGAGCTTTCTTT. Amino acid sequence: CASSELAGAGAFF.

V is TRBV3-1 (or the pseudogene TRBV3-2) and J is TRBJ2-5, with D perhaps TRBD1 or TRBD2 (5 bases each). Trimming pared 1 base from V and 2 bases from J, leaving 14 bases between. Germline values: CDR1 LGHDT, CDR2 YNNKEL (reference sequence). CDR3 length equals 16 residues. CDR3 loop: CASSQAPGRQQETQYF. As DNA, the CDR3 is TGTGCCAGCAGCCAAGCCCCGGGACGACAGCAAGAGACCCAGTACTTC.

In its sample, this clone was seen once. This chain uses TRBV5-1 with TRBJ2-7, with unresolved D. This CDR3 comprises 13 residues. V gave up 0 bases and J gave up 2 bases, with 6 bases separating them. CDR1 is SGHRS, CDR2 YFSETQ, per germline. The CDR3 nucleotides are TGCGCCAGCAGCTTGGAGCCTACCTACGAGCAGTACTTC. Its protein is CASSLEPTYEQYF.

V is TRBV13 and J is TRBJ2-1; 7 nucleotides match TRBD1. The germline gives CDR1 PRHDT, CDR2 FYEKMQ (reference sequence). The CDR3 contains 15 residues. The V and J ends lost 3 bases and 7 bases, in that order; junction bases with no gene match: 9. CDR3 amino acids: CASSFGQGVRNEQFF. CDR3 sequence (DNA): TGTGCCAGCAGCTTTGGGCAGGGGGTGAGGAATGAGCAGTTCTTC.